The 18 T cell receptor beta chains given below trace back to one sample, sequenced in a study of blood T cell repertoires in COVID-19. TCRdb's table, derived via immunoSEQ multiplex PCR, lists solely in-frame clones and lacks some. The repertoire holds a few hundred thousand clones, roughly 87% seen once, with around 5% in the top ten. Sequencing was done on a sample of PBMCs or T cells enriched from blood (not recorded which). The receptor set was obtained from a woman aged 45-59 years who had recovered from COVID-19.

V and J are TRBV19 and TRBJ1-2, with D possibly matching TRBD1 (6 bases). From germline, CDR1 is LNHDA and CDR2 SQIVND (reference sequence). This CDR3 spans 12 amino acids. The V gene lost 4 bases and the J gene lost 3 bases, with 6 bases spanning the gap. Written as DNA, the CDR3 is TGTGCCAGTAGTAGACAGGACTATGGCTACACCTTC. Protein product: CASSRQDYGYTF. The complete variable domain, with remaining parts taken from reference TRBV19 and TRBJ1-2, reads DGGITQSPKYLFRKEGQNVTLSCEQNLNHDAMYWYRQDPGQGLRLIYYSQIVNDFQKGDIAEGYSVSREKKESFPLTVTSAQKNPTAFYLCASSRQDYGYTFGSGTRLTVV.

This clone was recorded once. This chain links TRBV10-3 with TRBJ2-7; TRBD2 matches at 11 bases. From germline, CDR1 is ENHRY and CDR2 SYGVKD. The V segment lost 3 bases and the J segment 0 bases; nucleotides outside the gene matches: 4. This CDR3 is 16 amino acids long. The CDR3 DNA follows: TGTGCCATCAGTGACTCTACTAGCGGGAGCTCCTACGAGCAGTACTTC. It codes for CAISDSTSGSSYEQYF.

The chain recombines TRBV7-3 with TRBJ2-1, with 10 bases identical to TRBD2. CDR1 is SGHTA and CDR2 is FQGTGA in the germline V gene. V trimming: 0 bases; J trimming: 10 bases; junction bases outside the gene matches: 6. The CDR3 loop spans 15 amino acids. The CDR3 DNA reads TGTGCCAGCAGCTTAACAAGCGGGGGGGCACAGGAGCAGTTCTTC. Its protein product is CASSLTSGGAQEQFF.

The J gene is TRBJ1-4, the V gene TRBV2; 8 nucleotides agree with TRBD1. The germline CDR1 and CDR2 sequences are SNHLY and FYNNEI. The CDR3 contains 14 residues. V dropped 2 bases and J dropped 15; count of bases not matched to a gene: 11. CDR3 residues: CASSELGQGVGLFF. The CDR3 bases are TGTGCCAGCAGTGAACTAGGACAGGGTGTTGGGTTGTTTTTT.

This chain joins TRBV7-2 and TRBJ2-3; D remains ambiguous. CDR3 size: 13 residues. Germline-derived CDR1 and CDR2 are SGHTA and FQGNSA. Trimming shortened V by 9 bases and J by 0 bases, and 10 bases separated the two germline ends. CDR3 loop: CASSARSTDTQYF. CDR3 DNA sequence: TGTGCCAGTTCCGCTCGGAGCACAGATACGCAGTATTTT.

This chain joins TRBV3-1 (or the pseudogene TRBV3-2) and TRBJ1-2; 8 bases fit TRBD1. Trimming took 0 bases from V and 8 from J; bases not matched to a gene: 8. There are 15 residues in the CDR3. The germline gives CDR1 LGHDT, CDR2 YNNKEL (reference sequence). In nucleotides, the CDR3 is TGTGCCAGCAGCCAAGATCGGCAGGGGGCGTTCGGCTACACCTTC. Protein sequence: CASSQDRQGAFGYTF.

This chain connects TRBV5-6 to TRBJ2-1, with 7 bases fitting TRBD1. With 4 bases clipped from V and 12 bases from J, the junction kept 7 bases outside the gene matches. This CDR3 spans 12 amino acids. The germline V gene encodes CDR1 SGHDT and CDR2 YYEEEE. The CDR3 coding sequence is TGTGCCAGCAGCACGCAGACAGGGTGGCAGTTCTTC. Translated, it gives CASSTQTGWQFF.

This rearrangement joins TRBV7-2 to TRBJ2-5, with D possibly being TRBD2 (6 bases). Germline values: CDR1 SGHTA, CDR2 FQGNSA. Trimming shortened V by 6 bases and J by 1 base, and 18 bases separated the two germline ends. This CDR3 comprises 16 residues. Written as DNA, the CDR3 is TGTGCCAGCAGGGGACGGGGCGGGACCTTCCAAGAGACCCAGTACTTC. Translation gives CASRGRGGTFQETQYF.

The rearrangement joins TRBV6-1 to TRBJ1-1, with TRBD1 as a possible D gene (5 bases). The CDR3 is made up of 15 amino acids. The germline V gene encodes CDR1 MNHNS and CDR2 SASEGT. V dropped 1 base and J dropped 1 base, with 10 bases sitting between them. The CDR3 DNA follows: TGTGCCAGCAGTGAAGGGTTGGGGGGGAACACTGAAGCTTTCTTT. Its translation is CASSEGLGGNTEAFF.

The chain uses TRBV29-1 and TRBJ2-3, with D perhaps matching TRBD1 (6 bases). V lost 5 bases, J lost 1 base, and 7 bases lay in between. CDR1 and CDR2 (germline): SQVTM, ANQGSEA. The CDR3 extends over 12 amino acids. For the CDR3, the DNA is TGCAGCGTTAGACAGGGCACAGATACGCAGTATTTT. The encoded protein is CSVRQGTDTQYF.

This clone was counted ten times or more. The chain employs TRBV7-6 and TRBJ2-2; D gene unclear. The CDR3 consists of 14 residues. In germline, CDR1 is SGHVS, CDR2 FNYEAQ. Trimming removed 5 bases from V and 5 bases from J, with 12 bases in between. CDR3 sequence reads: CASSPNPTTGELFF. The CDR3 DNA sequence: TGTGCCAGCAGCCCAAACCCCACTACCGGGGAGCTGTTTTTT.

The chain uses TRBV19 and TRBJ1-2; no definite D call. Trimming took 6 bases from V and 8 from J, leaving 22 bases between them. CDR3 length: 15 amino acids. The V gene's germline CDR1 is LNHDA and CDR2 SQIVND (reference sequence). In DNA, the CDR3 is TGTGCCAGTAGCGCTCTGACGGGGTCGGTAGGAGGCTACACCTTC. It codes for CASSALTGSVGGYTF.

In this sample, this clone turned up a few times. The chain recombines TRBV4-2 with TRBJ1-5; TRBD1 agrees at 7 bases. Trimming cost V 1 base and J 4 bases; bases outside gene matches: 4. Germline V gene sequence: CDR1 LGHNA, CDR2 YNFKEQ. CDR3 length equals 15 residues. The CDR3 nucleotides read TGTGCCAGCAGCCAAGTGACAGGGAAAAATCAGCCCCAGCATTTT. Encoded protein: CASSQVTGKNQPQHF.

The chain has TRBV10-3 and TRBJ2-1; 8 bases fit TRBD1. From germline, CDR1 is ENHRY and CDR2 SYGVKD. Trimming at V came to 10 bases and at J to 7 bases, leaving 18 bases not matched to a gene. The CDR3 contains 16 residues. Here the CDR3 reads CATSGVRTGPGNEQFF. CDR3 coding DNA: TGTGCCACGTCGGGGGTTCGGACAGGGCCAGGTAATGAGCAGTTCTTC.

The V call is TRBV7-8, the J call TRBJ1-5; no clear D. V lost 3 bases and J 6 bases, leaving 9 bases between the germline ends. Germline V gene lookup returns CDR1 SGHVS and CDR2 FQNEAQ. The CDR3 covers 13 residues. CDR3 sequence: CASSFSRGQPQHF. DNA of the CDR3: TGTGCCAGCAGCTTTAGTCGCGGTCAGCCCCAGCATTTT.

A remark on this clone: The sample carries other DNA sequences with the same CDR3. This chain connects TRBV5-1 to TRBJ2-7, with D perhaps TRBD1 (6 bases). Trimming removed 0 bases at V and 0 bases at J, with 7 bases between. The CDR3 contains 14 residues. Germline values: CDR1 SGHRS, CDR2 YFSETQ. This CDR3 is CASSLGTASYEQYF. The CDR3 DNA is TGCGCCAGCAGCTTGGGGACAGCCTCCTACGAGCAGTACTTC.

The rearrangement joins TRBV19 to TRBJ1-5, with TRBD1 matching over 9 bases. This CDR3 is built from 18 residues. V shed 5 bases, J shed 6 bases, and the junction held 17 bases outside the gene matches. CDR1 and CDR2 (germline): LNHDA, SQIVND (reference sequence). The CDR3 protein is CASSPQGARVLGVQPQHF. In DNA form, the CDR3 reads TGTGCCAGTAGTCCACAGGGGGCGAGGGTATTGGGCGTTCAGCCCCAGCATTTT. The full variable domain, rest sourced from reference TRBV19 and TRBJ1-5, is DGGITQSPKYLFRKEGQNVTLSCEQNLNHDAMYWYRQDPGQGLRLIYYSQIVNDFQKGDIAEGYSVSREKKESFPLTVTSAQKNPTAFYLCASSPQGARVLGVQPQHFGDGTRLSIL.

The chain has TRBV5-1 and TRBJ1-1; 8 bases match TRBD1. V was pared by 4 bases and J by 2 bases, with 7 bases of the junction left unmatched. CDR3 length: 15 residues. Germline lookup yields CDR1 SGHRS and CDR2 YFSETQ. The chain's CDR3 is CASSPMDRANTEAFF. CDR3 DNA sequence: TGCGCCAGCAGCCCCATGGACAGGGCAAACACTGAAGCTTTCTTT.